The subject of this entry is one TCR beta chain. The CDR3 is made up of 17 amino acids. CDR1 is SGHTA and CDR2 is FQGNSA in the germline V gene. Trimming shortened V by 4 bases and J by 2 bases, and 18 bases separated the two germline ends. Clones were sequenced by immunoSEQ multiplex PCR, and TCRdb holds only the in-frame ones, with some missing. The sample carries approximately 69,000 clones, 90% to 95% recorded once. The sample originates from a study of T cell changes during pregnancy in multiple sclerosis. The V and J genes are TRBV7-2 and TRBJ2-1, with D tentatively TRBD2 (6 bases). This sample comprised CD4+ T cells from peripheral blood mononuclear cells, obtained in the third trimester of pregnancy. The sequence derives from a female donor in good health, enrolled as a control in a pregnancy study. CDR3: CASSSSDGRGAYNEQFF. CDR3 nucleotides: TGTGCCAGCAGCTCTTCCGACGGGCGGGGAGCCTACAATGAGCAGTTCTTC.